This TCR beta chain was recorded in a study of cytomegalovirus exposure and HLA in healthy donors. Some clones are missing from TCRdb's copy, which holds only in-frame ones; the method was immunoSEQ multiplex PCR. The table records about 200,000 clones, 84% of them present only once. Study-level findings and limits: Altogether, about 160 TCR beta chains were recorded as cytomegalovirus-associated. In vitro checks showed that a few CMV-associated chains really do target CMV antigens.

Regarding this clone: Its antigen is still unknown.

The V gene's germline CDR1 is WNHNN and CDR2 SYGVQD (reference sequence). This CDR3 is built from 15 residues. J was trimmed by 5 bases and V by 6 bases; bases with no gene match: 6. Input material: PBMCs. The rearrangement uses TRBV10-1 and TRBJ2-2, with 10 bases that match TRBD2. The TCR was taken from a woman between 25 and 40 years old in good health and CMV-seropositive. The CDR3 coding sequence is TGCGCCAGCAGCGAGCGGGAGGGAGGGACCGGGGAGCTGTTTTTT. This translates into CASSEREGGTGELFF.